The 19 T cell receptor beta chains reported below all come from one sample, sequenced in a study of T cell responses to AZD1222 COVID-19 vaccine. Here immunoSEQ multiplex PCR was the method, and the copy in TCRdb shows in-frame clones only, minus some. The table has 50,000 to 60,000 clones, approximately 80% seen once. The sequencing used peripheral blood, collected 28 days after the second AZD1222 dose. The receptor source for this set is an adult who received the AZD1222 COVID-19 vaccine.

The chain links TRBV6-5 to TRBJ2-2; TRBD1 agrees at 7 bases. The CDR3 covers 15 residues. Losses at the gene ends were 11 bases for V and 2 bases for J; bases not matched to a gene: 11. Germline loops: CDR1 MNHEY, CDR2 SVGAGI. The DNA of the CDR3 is TGTGCCGGATCCACAGGGGCCTTTAACACCGGGGAGCTGTTTTTT. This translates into CAGSTGAFNTGELFF.

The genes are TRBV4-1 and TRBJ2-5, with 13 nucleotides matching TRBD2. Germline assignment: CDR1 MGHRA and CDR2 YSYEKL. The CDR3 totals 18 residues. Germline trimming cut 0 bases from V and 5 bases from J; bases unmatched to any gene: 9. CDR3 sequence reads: CASSQDEGLAGVRETQYF. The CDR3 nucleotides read TGCGCCAGCAGCCAAGATGAAGGACTAGCGGGAGTGCGGGAGACCCAGTACTTC.

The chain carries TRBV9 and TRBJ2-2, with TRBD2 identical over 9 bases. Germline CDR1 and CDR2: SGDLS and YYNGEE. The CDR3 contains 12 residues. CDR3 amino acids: CVGTSYAGELFF. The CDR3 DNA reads TGTGTCGGGACTAGCTATGCCGGGGAGCTGTTTTTT.

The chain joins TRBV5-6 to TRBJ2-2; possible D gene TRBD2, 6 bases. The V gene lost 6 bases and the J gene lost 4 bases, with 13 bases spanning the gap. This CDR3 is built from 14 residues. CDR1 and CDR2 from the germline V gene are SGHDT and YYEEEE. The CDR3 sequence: CASTAPGVTGELFF. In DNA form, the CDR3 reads TGTGCCAGCACCGCCCCGGGGGTCACCGGGGAGCTGTTTTTT.

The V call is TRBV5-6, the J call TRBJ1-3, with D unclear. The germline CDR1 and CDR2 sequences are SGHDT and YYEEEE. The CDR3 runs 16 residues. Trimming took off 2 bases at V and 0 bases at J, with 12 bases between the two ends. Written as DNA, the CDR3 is TGTGCCAGCAGCTTTCTGTCGGGCGACTCTGGAAACACCATATATTTT. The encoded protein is CASSFLSGDSGNTIYF.

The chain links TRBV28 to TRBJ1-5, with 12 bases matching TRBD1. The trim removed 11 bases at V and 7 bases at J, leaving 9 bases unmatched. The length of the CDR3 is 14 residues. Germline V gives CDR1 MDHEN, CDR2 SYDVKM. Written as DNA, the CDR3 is TGTGCCGGGGGGGACAGGGGGCTTAGGCAGCCCCAGCATTTT. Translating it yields CAGGDRGLRQPQHF.

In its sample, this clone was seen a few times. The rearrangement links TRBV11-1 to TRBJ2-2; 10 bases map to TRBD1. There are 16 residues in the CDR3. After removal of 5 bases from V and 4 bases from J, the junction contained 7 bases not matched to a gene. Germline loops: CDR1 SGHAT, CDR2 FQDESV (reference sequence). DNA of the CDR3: TGTGCCAGCAGCCGTCGTCGGACAGGGGGCACCGGGGAGCTGTTTTTT. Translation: CASSRRRTGGTGELFF. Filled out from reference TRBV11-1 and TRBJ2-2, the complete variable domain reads EAEVAQSPRYKITEKSQAVAFWCDPISGHATLYWYRQILGQGPELLVQFQDESVVDDSQLPKDRFSAERLKGVDSTLKIQPAELGDSAMYLCASSRRRTGGTGELFFGEGSRLTVL.

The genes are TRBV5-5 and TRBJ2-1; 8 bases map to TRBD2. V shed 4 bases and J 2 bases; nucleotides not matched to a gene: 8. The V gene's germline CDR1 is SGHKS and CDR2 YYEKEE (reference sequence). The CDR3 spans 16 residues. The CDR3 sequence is CASSPGTRNTYNEQFF. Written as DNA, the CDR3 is TGTGCCAGCAGCCCCGGGACTAGGAACACCTACAATGAGCAGTTCTTC.

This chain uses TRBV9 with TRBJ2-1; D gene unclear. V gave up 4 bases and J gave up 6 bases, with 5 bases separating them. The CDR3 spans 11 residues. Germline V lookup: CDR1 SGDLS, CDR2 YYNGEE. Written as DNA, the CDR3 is TGTGCCAGCAGCACGGGCAATGAGCAGTTCTTC. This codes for CASSTGNEQFF.

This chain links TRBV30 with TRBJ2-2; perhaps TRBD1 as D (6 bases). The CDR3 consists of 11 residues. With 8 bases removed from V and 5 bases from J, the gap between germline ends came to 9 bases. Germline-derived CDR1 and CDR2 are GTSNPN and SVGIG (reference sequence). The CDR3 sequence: CAQGFTGELFF. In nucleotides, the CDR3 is TGTGCCCAGGGGTTTACCGGGGAGCTGTTTTTT.

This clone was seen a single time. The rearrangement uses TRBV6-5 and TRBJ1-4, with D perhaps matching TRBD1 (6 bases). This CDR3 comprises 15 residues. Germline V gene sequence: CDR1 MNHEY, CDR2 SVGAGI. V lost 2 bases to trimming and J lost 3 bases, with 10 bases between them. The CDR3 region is CASSYPRGPNEKLFF. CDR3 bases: TGTGCCAGCAGTTACCCTCGGGGGCCTAATGAAAAACTGTTTTTT.

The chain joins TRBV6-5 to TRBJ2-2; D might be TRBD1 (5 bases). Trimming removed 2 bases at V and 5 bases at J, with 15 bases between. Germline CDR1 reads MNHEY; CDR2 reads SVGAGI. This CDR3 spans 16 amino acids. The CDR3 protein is CASSYHRSRLTGELFF. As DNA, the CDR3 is TGTGCCAGCAGTTACCACAGGTCGAGGCTTACCGGGGAGCTGTTTTTT.

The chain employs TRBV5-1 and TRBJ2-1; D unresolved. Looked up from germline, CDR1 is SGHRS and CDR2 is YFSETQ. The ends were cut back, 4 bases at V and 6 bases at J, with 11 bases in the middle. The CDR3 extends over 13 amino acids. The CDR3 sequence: CASSPRPLNEQFF. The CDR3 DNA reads TGCGCCAGCAGCCCCCGCCCCCTCAATGAGCAGTTCTTC.

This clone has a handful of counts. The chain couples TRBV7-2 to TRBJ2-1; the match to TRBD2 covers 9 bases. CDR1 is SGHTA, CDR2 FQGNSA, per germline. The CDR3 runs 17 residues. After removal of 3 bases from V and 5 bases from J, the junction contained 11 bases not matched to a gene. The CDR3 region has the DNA TGTGCCAGCAGCTTTAACATGGGGCTAGCGGGGAACAATGAGCAGTTCTTC. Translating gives CASSFNMGLAGNNEQFF.

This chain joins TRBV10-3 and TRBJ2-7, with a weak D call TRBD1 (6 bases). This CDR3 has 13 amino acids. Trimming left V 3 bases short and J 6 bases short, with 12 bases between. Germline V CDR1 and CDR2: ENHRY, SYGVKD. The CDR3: CAISDTDRSEQYV. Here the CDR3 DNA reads TGTGCCATCAGTGATACGGACAGATCCGAGCAGTACGTC.

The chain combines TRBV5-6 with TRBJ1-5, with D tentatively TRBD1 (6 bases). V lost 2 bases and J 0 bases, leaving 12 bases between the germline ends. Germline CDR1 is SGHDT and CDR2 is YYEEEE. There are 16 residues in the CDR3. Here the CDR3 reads CASSLQGRYSNQPQHF. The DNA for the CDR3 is TGTGCCAGCAGCTTACAGGGAAGGTATAGCAATCAGCCCCAGCATTTT.

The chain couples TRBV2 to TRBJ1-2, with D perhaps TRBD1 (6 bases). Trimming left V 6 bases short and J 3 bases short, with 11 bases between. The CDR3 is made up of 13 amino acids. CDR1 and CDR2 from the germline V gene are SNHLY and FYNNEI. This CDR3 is CASSDRRDYGYTF. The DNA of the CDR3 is TGTGCCAGCAGCGACAGGAGGGACTATGGCTACACCTTC.

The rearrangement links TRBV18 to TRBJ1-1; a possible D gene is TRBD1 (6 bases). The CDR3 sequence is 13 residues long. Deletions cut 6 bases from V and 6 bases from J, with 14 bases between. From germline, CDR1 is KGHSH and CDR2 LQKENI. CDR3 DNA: TGTGCCAGCTCCGGGAGCAGGGGTGCTGAAGCTTTCTTT. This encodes CASSGSRGAEAFF.

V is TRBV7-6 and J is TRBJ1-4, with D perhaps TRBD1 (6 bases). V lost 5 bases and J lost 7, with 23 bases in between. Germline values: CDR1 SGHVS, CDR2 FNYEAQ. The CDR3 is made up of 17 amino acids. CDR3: CASSLGSSGGGGEKLFF. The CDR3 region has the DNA TGTGCCAGCAGCCTTGGGTCATCAGGAGGGGGTGGTGAAAAACTGTTTTTT.